One and the same sample provided the 5 T cell receptor beta chains below, sequenced in a study of T-cell reconstitution after alpha-beta-depleted transplantation in children. The authors prepared the TCRbeta library with unique molecular identifiers. TCRdb fed the PCR reads into MiXCR, producing one record per CDR3 protein. The sample has about 490,000 distinct CDR3 sequences, roughly 10% seen once. This specimen was PBMCs, taken before TCRalphabeta/CD19-depleted stem cell transplant. The source is a child aged 2-15 years with inherited bone marrow failure, due to receive a stem cell transplant.

This clonotype was recorded at least ten times. V and J are TRBV6-1 and TRBJ2-1, with 7 bases matching TRBD2. The V and J ends lost 7 bases and 8 bases, in that order; junction bases with no gene match: 14. In germline, CDR1 is MNHNS, CDR2 SASEGT. CDR3 length: 15 amino acids. CDR3 in amino acids: CASTPSRGGSDEQFF. CDR3 nucleotides: TGTGCCAGCACCCCGTCGAGGGGCGGGAGCGATGAGCAGTTCTTC.

This clonotype was counted many times. The rearrangement links TRBV28 to TRBJ2-2; D tentatively fits TRBD1 or TRBD2 (6 bases each). The V gene's germline CDR1 is MDHEN and CDR2 SYDVKM. Trimming removed 6 bases at V and 6 bases at J, with 17 bases between. The CDR3 totals 15 residues. The CDR3 sequence is CASSFGGVRAGELFF. The CDR3 DNA is TGTGCCAGCAGCTTCGGGGGCGTGAGGGCCGGGGAGCTGTTTTTT.

This clonotype was picked up many times. V gene TRBV28 combines with J gene TRBJ1-2, with D possibly matching TRBD1 (6 bases). V lost 1 base to trimming and J lost 7 bases, with 10 bases between them. Looked up from germline, CDR1 is MDHEN and CDR2 is SYDVKM. The CDR3 is made up of 13 amino acids. The CDR3 sequence is CASSLYGGRGYTF. CDR3 nucleotides: TGTGCCAGCAGTTTATACGGGGGCCGTGGCTACACCTTC.

This clonotype was detected ten times or more. This chain uses TRBV20-1 with TRBJ1-2, with D hard to call. This CDR3 contains 13 residues. In germline, CDR1 is DFQATT, CDR2 SNEGSKA (reference sequence). With 6 bases removed from V and 0 bases from J, the gap between germline ends came to 11 bases. The CDR3 loop is CSAWTPSNYGYTF. The CDR3 DNA reads as TGCAGTGCGTGGACCCCTTCTAACTATGGCTACACCTTC.

The table lists this clonotype with many counts. The V and J genes are TRBV29-1 and TRBJ2-4; the match to TRBD1 covers 7 bases. From germline, CDR1 is SQVTM and CDR2 ANQGSEA. Germline trimming cut 7 bases from V and 8 bases from J; bases unmatched to any gene: 8. CDR3 length: 12 amino acids. Here the CDR3 DNA reads TGCAGCGGTAAAGGGGGCCACGACATTCAGTACTTC. Residues: CSGKGGHDIQYF.